This TCR beta chain was found in a study of OX40 agonist ivuxolimab in advanced cancers. Turning to the study itself: An agonistic human IgG2 monoclonal antibody against OX40 (CD134) was given. Participants averaged approximately 61 years of age (range roughly 23 to 80) and were approximately 81% male.

The investigators sampled blood at baseline, at cycle 4 day 1, and at cycle 7 day 1. Method: immunoSEQ multiplex PCR; TCRdb's copy keeps in-frame clones and lacks some. Among under 65,000 clones, around 80% were seen once, and the ten largest hold 2% to 2.5%. Germline V gene data show CDR1 as SQVTM and CDR2 as ANQGSEA. This CDR3 contains 12 residues. Trimming removed 6 bases at V and 1 base at J, with 9 bases between. This sample comprised CD4+ or CD8+ T cells sorted from blood, obtained in a trial of the OX40 agonist ivuxolimab. The chain recombines TRBV29-1 with TRBJ1-1; unclear D gene. This TCR came from an adult with an advanced solid tumor such as melanoma, head and neck, liver or kidney cancer. The CDR3 sequence is CSVTWGNTEAFF. The CDR3 DNA reads TGCAGCGTGACGTGGGGGAACACTGAAGCTTTCTTT.